Following are 18 T cell receptor beta chains from one sample sequenced in a study of T cell repertoires in cytomegalovirus infection. Their target antigens are unknown. From the reads, TCRdb called clonotypes with MiXCR, one entry per CDR3 protein. This sample has 75,000 to 100,000 distinct CDR3 sequences, with approximately 30% found just once. Sequenced material: CD8+ T cells from cultured PBMCs, taken from culture after CMV antigen stimulation. The source of these receptors is a human donor in good health (CMV status not recorded). Some clones in this sample may be carry-over from other donors' samples.

This clonotype has ten or more counts. The DNA is omitted, as the CDR3 cannot be located on it reliably, and the CDR3 follows TCRdb's listing. The chain recombines TRBV19 with TRBJ2-5; the table names TRBD1, a call not compared with the DNA. The length of the CDR3 is 15 amino acids, counting both ends. The germline CDR1 and CDR2 sequences are LNHDA and SQIVND (reference sequence). This CDR3 is CASSMIGLSWETQYF.

The chain combines TRBV10-3 with TRBJ2-5; D gene uncertain. V was shortened by 0 bases and J by 2 bases, with 10 bases between the two germline ends. Germline V lookup: CDR1 ENHRY, CDR2 SYGVKD. This CDR3 comprises 15 residues. CDR3 residues: CAISESAAPQETQYF. CDR3 coding DNA: TGTGCCATCAGTGAGTCAGCCGCCCCACAAGAGACCCAGTACTTC.

The chain is built from TRBV5-6 and TRBJ1-1; the match to TRBD1 covers 7 bases. J gave up 7 bases and V 4 bases, and 16 bases lay outside the gene matches. The CDR3 length is 16 residues. Germline values: CDR1 SGHDT, CDR2 YYEEEE. CDR3 bases: TGTGCCAGCAGCCCAGGTTCAGGACAGGCCCTCTATGAAGCTTTCTTT. Its translation: CASSPGSGQALYEAFF.

The gene calls are TRBV27 and TRBJ1-5, with unresolved D. Germline V gene data show CDR1 as MNHEY and CDR2 as SMNVEV (reference sequence). V lost 4 bases, J lost 0 bases, and 4 bases lay in between. The CDR3 length is 13 residues. The DNA of the CDR3 is TGTGCCAGCAGTTCCGCTAGCAATCAGCCCCAGCATTTT. Amino acids: CASSSASNQPQHF.

The chain joins TRBV5-5 to TRBJ2-1; D perhaps matches TRBD2 (5 bases). Germline V gene data show CDR1 as SGHKS and CDR2 as YYEKEE (reference sequence). The CDR3 is 14 amino acids. The V end lost 3 bases, the J end lost 2 bases, and 9 bases lay between the germline ends. CDR3 nucleotide sequence: TGTGCCAGCAGCTGGGCGGGCCCCTACAATGAGCAGTTCTTC. Encoded protein: CASSWAGPYNEQFF.

The chain has TRBV30 and TRBJ1-1; D call uncertain. V gave up 0 bases and J gave up 5 bases, with 10 bases separating them. Germline V CDR1 and CDR2: GTSNPN, SVGIG (reference sequence). The CDR3 has 13 amino acids. Here the CDR3 DNA reads TGTGCCTGGAGTGTTGGCGCGGGAACTGAAGCTTTCTTT. As protein: CAWSVGAGTEAFF. The variable domain in full, with the rest retrieved from reference TRBV30 and TRBJ1-1, is SQTIHQWPATLVQPVGSPLSLECTVEGTSNPNLYWYRQAAGRGLQLLFYSVGIGQISSEVPQNLSASRPQDRQFILSSKKLLLSDSGFYLCAWSVGAGTEAFFGQGTRLTVV.

The genes are TRBV4-1 and TRBJ1-1, with 10 bases that match TRBD1. CDR3 length equals 15 residues. Losses at the gene ends were 0 bases for V and 6 bases for J; bases not matched to a gene: 4. Germline V gene lookup returns CDR1 MGHRA and CDR2 YSYEKL. The CDR3 DNA sequence: TGCGCCAGCAGCCAAGAGGACAGGGGGTACGCTGAAGCTTTCTTT. It translates to CASSQEDRGYAEAFF.

J is TRBJ2-6 and V is TRBV27; 10 positions match TRBD1. The CDR3 totals 17 residues. From germline, CDR1 is MNHEY and CDR2 SMNVEV (reference sequence). J lost 2 bases, V lost 6 bases, and 7 bases had no gene match. For the CDR3, the DNA is TGTGCCAGCAGCGCCCGGGACAGGGGAACTGGGGCCAACGTCCTGACTTTC. This gives the protein CASSARDRGTGANVLTF.

This chain connects TRBV4-1 to TRBJ2-3, with 9 nucleotides matching TRBD1. Germline V gives CDR1 MGHRA, CDR2 YSYEKL. V gave up 5 bases and J gave up 4 bases; unmatched junction bases: 1. CDR3 length equals 13 residues. CDR3 coding DNA: TGCGCCAGCAGCTGGACAGGGGCAGATACGCAGTATTTT. Amino acid sequence: CASSWTGADTQYF.

This clonotype was picked up a small number of times. The chain combines TRBV4-1 with TRBJ1-5, with unresolved D. The CDR3 covers 13 residues. Germline V gene data show CDR1 as MGHRA and CDR2 as YSYEKL. V was pared by 4 bases and J by 5 bases, with 9 bases between. The CDR3, as DNA: TGCGCCAGCAGCCCCGGTCGTGATCAGCCCCAGCATTTT. Translating it yields CASSPGRDQPQHF.

This clonotype has just one count. This chain connects TRBV7-9 to TRBJ1-2; D may be TRBD1 (5 bases). Germline values: CDR1 SEHNR, CDR2 FQNEAQ (reference sequence). The CDR3 sequence is 13 residues long. V lost 4 bases and J 4 bases, leaving 10 bases between the germline ends. CDR3 protein: CASSSPGPYGYTF. CDR3 nucleotides: TGTGCCAGCAGCTCCCCAGGGCCCTATGGCTACACCTTC.

This clonotype was seen repeatedly, ten times or more. This rearrangement joins TRBV12-3 or TRBV12-4 to TRBJ2-7; D is uncertain. The CDR3 is 14 residues long. V lost 2 bases to trimming and J lost 5 bases, with 13 bases between them. This CDR3 is CASSLSAFTDEQYF. The CDR3 nucleotides are TGTGCCAGCAGTTTATCCGCCTTCACGGACGAGCAGTACTTC.

This clonotype was recorded a few times. The chain combines TRBV7-3 with TRBJ2-7; no clear D. This CDR3 comprises 14 residues. CDR1 and CDR2 (germline): SGHTA, FQGTGA. V lost 4 bases and J 4 bases, leaving 14 bases between the germline ends. The CDR3 coding sequence is TGTGCCAGCAGCTCCCCGAGTCGTAGATACGAGCAGTACTTC. Protein: CASSSPSRRYEQYF.

This sequence joins TRBV7-8 and TRBJ2-5; TRBD2 aligns across 8 bases. Trimming cost V 5 bases and J 4 bases; bases outside gene matches: 3. CDR1 SGHVS and CDR2 FQNEAQ come from the germline V gene. The CDR3 runs 13 residues. The CDR3 DNA sequence: TGTGCCAGCAGCGGCGGGGGGCGAGAGACCCAGTACTTC. Translating it yields CASSGGGRETQYF.

The chain combines TRBV10-3 with TRBJ1-2, with D possibly being TRBD1 (5 bases). Between the trimmed V and J ends, which lost 2 bases and 1 base, there was a span of 14 bases. The CDR3 totals 16 residues. Germline V lookup: CDR1 ENHRY, CDR2 SYGVKD. CDR3 sequence (DNA): TGTGCCATCAGTGAGAACAGGCGTATGCTTAACTATGGCTACACCTTC. Translated: CAISENRRMLNYGYTF.

This chain uses TRBV19 with TRBJ1-1; D gene unclear. This CDR3 is 15 amino acids long. Trimming stripped 5 bases from V and 1 base from J, with 14 bases between. Per the germline V gene, CDR1 is LNHDA and CDR2 is SQIVND (reference sequence). CDR3: CASSPSSGTNTEAFF. Written as DNA, the CDR3 is TGTGCCAGTAGTCCCTCGTCAGGTACGAACACTGAAGCTTTCTTT.

This chain connects TRBV7-6 to TRBJ2-2, with D hard to call. Germline V gives CDR1 SGHVS, CDR2 FNYEAQ. Trimming stripped 1 base from V and 6 bases from J, with 9 bases between. The CDR3 sequence is 14 residues long. The CDR3 here is CASSLVGSAGELFF. In DNA form, the CDR3 reads TGTGCCAGCAGCTTAGTGGGCAGCGCCGGGGAGCTGTTTTTT.

This clonotype was observed a few times. The chain links TRBV7-8 to TRBJ1-1; D perhaps matches TRBD1 (5 bases). CDR1 is SGHVS, CDR2 FQNEAQ, per germline. This CDR3 spans 15 amino acids. Trimming took 5 bases from V and 1 from J, leaving 14 bases between them. The CDR3 sequence: CASSPVGVPNTEAFF. For the CDR3, the DNA is TGTGCCAGCAGCCCCGTAGGGGTCCCGAACACTGAAGCTTTCTTT.